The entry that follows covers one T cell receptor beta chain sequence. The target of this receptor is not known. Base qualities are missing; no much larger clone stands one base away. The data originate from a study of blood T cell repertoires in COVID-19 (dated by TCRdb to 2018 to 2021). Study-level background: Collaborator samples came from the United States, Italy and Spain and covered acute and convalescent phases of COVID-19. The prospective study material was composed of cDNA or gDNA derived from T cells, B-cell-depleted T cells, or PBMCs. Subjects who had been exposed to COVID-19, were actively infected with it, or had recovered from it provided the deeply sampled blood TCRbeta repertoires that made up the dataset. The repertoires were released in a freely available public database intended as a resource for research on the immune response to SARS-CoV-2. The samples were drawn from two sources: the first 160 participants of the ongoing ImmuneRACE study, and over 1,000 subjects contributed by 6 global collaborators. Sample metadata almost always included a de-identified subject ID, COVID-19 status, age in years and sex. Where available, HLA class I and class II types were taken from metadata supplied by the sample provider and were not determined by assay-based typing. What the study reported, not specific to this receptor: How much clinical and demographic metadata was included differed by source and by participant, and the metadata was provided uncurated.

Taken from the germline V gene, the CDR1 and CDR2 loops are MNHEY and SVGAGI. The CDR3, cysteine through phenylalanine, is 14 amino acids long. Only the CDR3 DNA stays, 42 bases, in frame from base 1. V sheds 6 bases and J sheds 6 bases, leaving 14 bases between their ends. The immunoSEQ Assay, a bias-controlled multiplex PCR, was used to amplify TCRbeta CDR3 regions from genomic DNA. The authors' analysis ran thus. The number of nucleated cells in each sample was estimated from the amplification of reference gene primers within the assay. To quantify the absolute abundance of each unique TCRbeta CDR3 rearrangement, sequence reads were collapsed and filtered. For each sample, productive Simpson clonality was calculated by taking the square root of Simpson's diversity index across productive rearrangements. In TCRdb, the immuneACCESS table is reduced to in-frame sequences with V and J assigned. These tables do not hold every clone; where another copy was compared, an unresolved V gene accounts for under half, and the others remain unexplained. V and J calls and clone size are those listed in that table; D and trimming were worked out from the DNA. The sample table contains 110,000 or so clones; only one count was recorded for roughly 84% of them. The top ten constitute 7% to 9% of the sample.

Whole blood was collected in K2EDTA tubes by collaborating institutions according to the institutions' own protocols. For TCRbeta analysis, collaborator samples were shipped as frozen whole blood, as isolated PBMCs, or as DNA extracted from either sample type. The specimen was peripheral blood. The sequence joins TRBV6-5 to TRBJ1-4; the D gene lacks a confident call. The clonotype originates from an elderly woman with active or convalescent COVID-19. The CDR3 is CASRDPVQYEKLFF. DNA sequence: TGTGCCAGCAGAGACCCGGTACAGTATGAAAAACTGTTTTTT.